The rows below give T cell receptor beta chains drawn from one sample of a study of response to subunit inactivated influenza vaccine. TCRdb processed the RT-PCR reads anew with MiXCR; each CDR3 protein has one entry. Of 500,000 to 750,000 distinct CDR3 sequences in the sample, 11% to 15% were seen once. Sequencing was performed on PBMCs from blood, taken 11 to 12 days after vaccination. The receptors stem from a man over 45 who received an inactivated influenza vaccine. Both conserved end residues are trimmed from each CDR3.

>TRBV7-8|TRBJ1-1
ASSSAGKVTEAF
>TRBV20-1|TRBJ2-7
SARGLTGVSSYEQY
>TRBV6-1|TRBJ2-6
ASSDNVLT
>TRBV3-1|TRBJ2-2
ASSQLRQGNTGELF
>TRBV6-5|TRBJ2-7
ASRRSMDRGAYEQY
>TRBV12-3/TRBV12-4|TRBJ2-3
ASSSGSGGSSTDTQY
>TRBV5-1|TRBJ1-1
ASSVKAPWDTEAF
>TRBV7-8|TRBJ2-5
ASSLANLQGALWGTQY
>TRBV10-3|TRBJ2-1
AISPAGNEQF
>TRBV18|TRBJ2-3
ASSSDSVQDTQY
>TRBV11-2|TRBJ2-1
ASGAEYNEQF
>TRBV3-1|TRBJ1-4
ASSKNRGEKLF
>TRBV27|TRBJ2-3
ASSFPTTDTQY
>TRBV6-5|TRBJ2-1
ASSYLTSGGKVPYNEQF
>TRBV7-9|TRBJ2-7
ASSSPSGRRHEQY
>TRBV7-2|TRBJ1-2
ASRWDSSGYT
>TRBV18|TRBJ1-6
ASSDRSSYNSPLH
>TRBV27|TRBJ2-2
ASSLSRGRELF
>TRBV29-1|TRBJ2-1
SVDPQNPTGTSGGAKF
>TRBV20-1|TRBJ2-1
SAETSGRVYNEQF
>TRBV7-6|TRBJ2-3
ASSFSLGTSTDTQY
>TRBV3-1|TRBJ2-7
ASSQGLDYEQY
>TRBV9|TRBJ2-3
ASSPRQGATTDTQY
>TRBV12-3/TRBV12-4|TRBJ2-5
ASSFSGRGETQY
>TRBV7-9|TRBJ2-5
ASSLQGETQY
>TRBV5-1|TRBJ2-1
ASRRDRDRGEQF
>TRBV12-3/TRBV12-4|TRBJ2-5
ASSQGEPQY
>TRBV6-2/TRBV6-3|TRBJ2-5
ASSYRGLQTQY
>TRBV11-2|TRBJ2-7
ASSKTDGPYEQY
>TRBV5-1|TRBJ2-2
ASSLWVGRGTGELF
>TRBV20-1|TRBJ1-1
SARDLFGQGTTEAF
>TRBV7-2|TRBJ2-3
ASSLDFGGRDTQY
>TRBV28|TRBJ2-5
ASSSSYRVETQY
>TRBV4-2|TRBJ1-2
ASSQDLTGGLGGYT
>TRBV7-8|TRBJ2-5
ASSAYRDRIIQETQY
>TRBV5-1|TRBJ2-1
ASSFGVGNEQF
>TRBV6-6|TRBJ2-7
AAGYISYEQY
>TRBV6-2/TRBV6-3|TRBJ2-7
ASRKAGEFYEQY
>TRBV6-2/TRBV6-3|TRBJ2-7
ASSPGNLAGGRVEQY
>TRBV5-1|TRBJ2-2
ASTSLGGGSTGELF
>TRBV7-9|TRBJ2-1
ASSPTGVGEQF
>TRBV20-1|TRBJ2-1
SAKGTGLNEQF
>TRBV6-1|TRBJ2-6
ASSRSYGANVLT
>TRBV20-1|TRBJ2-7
SARLKPGLWQAYEQY
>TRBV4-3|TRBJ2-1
ASSQEGRSSYNEQF
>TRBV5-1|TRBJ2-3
ASSLGHASLTDTQY
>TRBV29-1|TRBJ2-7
SVVGAAYEQY
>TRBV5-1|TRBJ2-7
ASSLKSSTYEQY
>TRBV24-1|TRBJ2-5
ATRSGSGETQY
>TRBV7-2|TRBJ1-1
ASTPETGANTEAF
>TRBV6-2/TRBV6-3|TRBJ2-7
ASSPPVGEQY
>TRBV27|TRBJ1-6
ASSSVSGPNSPLH
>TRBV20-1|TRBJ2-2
SALRGGSGTGELF
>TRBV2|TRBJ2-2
ASSQGGTNTGELF
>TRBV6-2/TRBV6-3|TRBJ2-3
ASRRVGGADTDTQY
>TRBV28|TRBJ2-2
ATTGTGELF
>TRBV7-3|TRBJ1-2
ASSLTGREGYT
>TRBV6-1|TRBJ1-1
ASNPTTNTEAF
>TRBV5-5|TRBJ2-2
ASSLDPRKHGNTGELF
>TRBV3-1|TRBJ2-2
ASSQVWGANTGELF